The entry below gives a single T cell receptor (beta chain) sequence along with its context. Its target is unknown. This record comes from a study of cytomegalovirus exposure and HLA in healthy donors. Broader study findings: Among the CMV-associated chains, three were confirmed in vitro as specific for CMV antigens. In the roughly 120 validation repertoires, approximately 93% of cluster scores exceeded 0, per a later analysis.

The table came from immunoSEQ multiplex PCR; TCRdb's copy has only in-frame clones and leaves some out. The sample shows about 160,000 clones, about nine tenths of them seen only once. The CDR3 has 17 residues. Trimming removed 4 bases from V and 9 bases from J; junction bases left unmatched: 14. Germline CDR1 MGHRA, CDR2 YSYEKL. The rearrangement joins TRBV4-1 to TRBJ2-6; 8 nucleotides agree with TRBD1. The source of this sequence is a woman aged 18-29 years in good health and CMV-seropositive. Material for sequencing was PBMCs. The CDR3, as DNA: TGCGCCAGCAGCCTTGGACAGGGCCCTCTATCACTCAACGTCCTGACTTTC. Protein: CASSLGQGPLSLNVLTF.